The 8 T cell receptor beta chains given below trace back to one sample, sequenced in a study of T cell responses to AZD1222 COVID-19 vaccine. Sequenced by immunoSEQ multiplex PCR; TCRdb stores in-frame clones only, minus some. The sample lists about 98,000 clones, roughly 90% occurring once. The input for sequencing was peripheral blood, taken on day 0 of AZD1222 vaccination. The receptors were gathered from an adult in good health.

The chain employs TRBV2 and TRBJ2-2, with unresolved D. Germline CDR1 is SNHLY and CDR2 is FYNNEI. V lost 1 base and J lost 3, with 24 bases in between. CDR3 length: 20 amino acids. The CDR3 sequence is CASSEEPWRRRHKDTGELFF. CDR3 nucleotide sequence: TGTGCCAGCAGTGAAGAACCCTGGAGAAGACGCCATAAAGACACCGGGGAGCTGTTTTTT. The full variable domain, its missing parts supplied by reference TRBV2 and TRBJ2-2, is EPEVTQTPSHQVTQMGQEVILRCVPISNHLYFYWYRQILGQKVEFLVSFYNNEISEKSEIFDDQFSVERPDGSNFTLKIRSTKLEDSAMYFCASSEEPWRRRHKDTGELFFGEGSRLTVL.

The chain is built from TRBV10-2 and TRBJ1-6, with no clear D. Germline CDR1 reads WSHSY; CDR2 reads SAAADI. The V end lost 5 bases, the J end lost 10 bases, and 12 bases lay between the germline ends. This CDR3 has 13 amino acids. For the CDR3, the DNA is TGCGCCAGCAGTCAGAGCCTGGGATCACCCCTCCACTTT. Translated: CASSQSLGSPLHF.

The rearrangement uses TRBV5-4 and TRBJ1-2, with unresolved D. Trimming pared 0 bases from V and 6 bases from J, leaving 9 bases between. Germline V gives CDR1 SGHNT, CDR2 YYREEE (reference sequence). This CDR3 is 13 amino acids long. The CDR3 spells CASSLESRDGYTF. The CDR3 bases are TGTGCCAGCAGCTTGGAGTCCAGAGATGGCTACACCTTC.

The chain employs TRBV5-6 and TRBJ1-4, with no clear D. V gave up 5 bases and J gave up 4 bases, with 12 bases separating them. This CDR3 has 14 residues. CDR1 SGHDT and CDR2 YYEEEE come from the germline V gene. The CDR3: CASREGANNEKLFF. The DNA of the CDR3 is TGTGCCAGCAGGGAGGGAGCTAATAATGAAAAACTGTTTTTT.

The V gene is TRBV2, the J gene TRBJ2-3, with 12 bases aligning to TRBD2. With V trimmed by 6 bases and J by 4 bases, 5 bases remained unmatched. Germline-derived CDR1 and CDR2 are SNHLY and FYNNEI. The CDR3 extends over 15 amino acids. For the CDR3, the DNA is TGTGCCAGCAGCCTCACTAGCGGGAGGTCAGATACGCAGTATTTT. It encodes CASSLTSGRSDTQYF. Full variable domain (missing parts from reference TRBV2 and TRBJ2-3): EPEVTQTPSHQVTQMGQEVILRCVPISNHLYFYWYRQILGQKVEFLVSFYNNEISEKSEIFDDQFSVERPDGSNFTLKIRSTKLEDSAMYFCASSLTSGRSDTQYFGPGTRLTVL.

V and J are TRBV6-2 or TRBV6-3 and TRBJ1-5; possible D gene TRBD1, 6 bases. This CDR3 spans 17 amino acids. Trimming left V 6 bases short and J 0 bases short, with 18 bases between. Per germline, CDR1 MNHEY and CDR2 SVGEGT. The DNA of the CDR3 is TGTGCCAGCAGCTCGGCGGGGGCCGGGGATAGCAATCAGCCCCAGCATTTT. This translates into CASSSAGAGDSNQPQHF.

The genes are TRBV7-3 and TRBJ2-7, with TRBD2 identical over 11 bases. This CDR3 contains 16 residues. Looked up from germline, CDR1 is SGHTA and CDR2 is FQGTGA. With V trimmed by 6 bases and J by 4 bases, 11 bases remained unmatched. CDR3 sequence (DNA): TGTGCCAGCAGTCCTAAACCGGGACTAGCGGTATACGAGCAGTACTTC. Protein sequence: CASSPKPGLAVYEQYF.

The chain joins TRBV18 to TRBJ2-3; D possibly corresponds to TRBD2 (7 bases). Germline assignment: CDR1 KGHSH and CDR2 LQKENI. The CDR3 spans 16 residues. Trimming removed 2 bases at V and 3 bases at J, with 15 bases between. In nucleotides, the CDR3 is TGTGCCAGCTCACCAGGACAGTGGGAGGGTACAGATACGCAGTATTTT. It specifies CASSPGQWEGTDTQYF.